This entry features one T cell receptor (beta chain) sequence. In TCRdb, the 5' RACE reads were re-called with MiXCR into one record per CDR3 protein. The data hold around 110,000 distinct CDR3 sequences, with 9% to 15% observed a single time. V was pared by 2 bases and J by 5 bases, with 13 bases between. The germline CDR1 and CDR2 sequences are SGHRS and YFSETQ. CDR3 length equals 14 residues. The sample's time point: blood at routine non-recurrence follow-up after resection. Unsorted whole RNA of tumor, nontumor lung or frozen PBMC was sequenced. This sample stems from a study of spatial heterogeneity in lung cancer.

Specimen: PBMCs, collected at follow-up. This TCR was recovered from a male donor with early-stage non-small cell lung cancer. The V gene is TRBV5-1, the J gene TRBJ2-5, with a possible D match to TRBD2 (6 bases). DNA of the CDR3: TGCGCCAGCAGCTTCACCAGGGAGGTGGAGACCCAGTACTTC. It translates to CASSFTREVETQYF.